What follows are 16 T cell receptor beta chains derived from one specimen sequenced in a study of blood T cells in healthy people across ages. Next came a second PCR, run for roughly 6 to 11 cycles, which used a sample-barcoded 5' primer along with a J-beta primer mix. One entry per CDR3 protein results from TCRdb running MiXCR on the 5' RACE reads. The table lists about 680,000 distinct CDR3 sequences, around 49% of them singletons. Sequenced sample: blood. The receptors derive from a woman in her sixties in good health.

This clonotype was detected only a few times. The chain couples TRBV13 to TRBJ2-3; tentative D call: TRBD2 (5 bases). CDR1 and CDR2 (germline): PRHDT, FYEKMQ (reference sequence). The CDR3 contains 15 residues. V was cut by 1 base and J by 3 bases, with 11 bases left in between. CDR3: CASSLVGLKTDTQYF. CDR3 DNA: TGTGCCAGCAGCTTAGTAGGACTTAAGACAGATACGCAGTATTTT.

This clonotype has more than one count but fewer than ten. The rearrangement uses TRBV29-1 and TRBJ2-1; unclear D gene. The CDR3 is made up of 10 amino acids. Germline loops: CDR1 SQVTM, CDR2 ANQGSEA. V was clipped by 7 bases and J by 7 bases, with 8 bases between them. The CDR3 loop is CSGQGNEQFF. CDR3 bases: TGCAGCGGCCAAGGGAATGAGCAGTTCTTC.

V usage is TRBV29-1 and J usage is TRBJ2-3, with D unresolved. CDR1 and CDR2 (germline): SQVTM, ANQGSEA. The CDR3 spans 15 residues. Trimming removed 4 bases from V and 2 bases from J, with 16 bases in between. CDR3 loop: CSVAKAWAATDTQYF. CDR3 nucleotides: TGCAGCGTTGCCAAAGCCTGGGCGGCCACAGATACGCAGTATTTT.

This clonotype is classed as large. The rearrangement uses TRBV28 and TRBJ2-7; 9 bases agree with TRBD1. Germline assignment: CDR1 MDHEN and CDR2 SYDVKM. J lost 3 bases, V lost 3 bases, and 12 bases had no gene match. CDR3 size: 17 residues. This CDR3 reads CASSFDKMTGGVYEQYF. The CDR3 region has the DNA TGTGCCAGCAGTTTCGATAAAATGACAGGGGGGGTCTACGAGCAGTACTTC.

This clonotype has more than one count but fewer than ten. This rearrangement joins TRBV6-1 to TRBJ1-6, with D possibly matching TRBD1 (6 bases). The V end lost 2 bases, the J end lost 8 bases, and 13 bases lay between the germline ends. This CDR3 contains 15 residues. The germline CDR1 and CDR2 sequences are MNHNS and SASEGT. The CDR3 sequence is CASSEQAGVHSPLHF. In DNA form, the CDR3 reads TGTGCCAGCAGTGAACAGGCAGGGGTACATTCACCCCTCCACTTT.

The rearrangement joins TRBV3-1 to TRBJ2-4; D unresolved. The J call may be mistaken, given a closer DNA end match to TRBJ2-7. This CDR3 contains 13 residues. Looked up from germline, CDR1 is LGHDT and CDR2 is YNNKEL (reference sequence). CDR3 nucleotides: TGTGCCAGCAACGACCTAGGTTCCCACGAGCAGTACTTC. The encoded protein is CASNDLGSHEQYF.

V usage is TRBV20-1 and J usage is TRBJ1-1; unclear D gene. The CDR3 runs to 13 residues. Germline lookup yields CDR1 DFQATT and CDR2 SNEGSKA (reference sequence). Trimming took off 6 bases at V and 0 bases at J, with 11 bases between the two ends. CDR3 DNA: TGCAGTGCCCCGACTCCGATGAACACTGAAGCTTTCTTT. Its translation: CSAPTPMNTEAFF.

The J gene is TRBJ2-5, the V gene TRBV29-1, with D perhaps matching TRBD1 (6 bases). Germline V gene data show CDR1 as SQVTM and CDR2 as ANQGSEA. CDR3 length equals 11 residues. The V gene lost 7 bases and the J gene lost 11 bases, with 17 bases spanning the gap. This CDR3 reads CSGSGTFGQYF. The CDR3 nucleotides are TGCAGCGGCTCCGGGACATTTGGGCAGTACTTC.

For this clonotype: Compared with germline, one end of the junction differs, possibly owing to a read error. This rearrangement joins TRBV7-3 to TRBJ2-5; 7 nucleotides match TRBD1. The CDR3 length is 17 residues. Germline CDR1 reads SGHTA; CDR2 reads FQGTGA. The CDR3 protein is CASSLSRDRTPQGTQYF. CDR3 nucleotides: TGTGCCAGCAGCTTAAGTCGGGACAGAACACCCCAAGGGACCCAGTACTTC.

This clonotype was counted only a few times. The chain couples TRBV20-1 to TRBJ2-1; TRBD2 aligns across 10 bases. V was pared by 3 bases and J by 6 bases, with 5 bases of the junction left unmatched. CDR3 length: 14 amino acids. CDR1 and CDR2 from the germline V gene are DFQATT and SNEGSKA (reference sequence). CDR3 sequence reads: CSARLAGALNEQFF. The CDR3 DNA follows: TGCAGTGCTAGGCTAGCGGGAGCACTCAATGAGCAGTTCTTC.

This chain connects TRBV5-5 to TRBJ2-7; the match to TRBD2 covers 8 bases. V was clipped by 1 base and J by 6 bases; unmatched bases: 15. Looked up from germline, CDR1 is SGHKS and CDR2 is YYEKEE (reference sequence). The CDR3 length is 17 residues. The CDR3 DNA follows: TGTGCCAGCAGCTTGTCCAGCGGGGGCCTCCACGACGGCGAGCAGTACTTC. Protein product: CASSLSSGGLHDGEQYF.

This chain uses TRBV5-1 with TRBJ2-4; the D gene is possibly TRBD1 (5 bases). The end of the DNA fits TRBJ2-7 better, so the J call may be wrong. Germline CDR1 is SGHRS and CDR2 is YFSETQ. This CDR3 is 14 amino acids long. CDR3 region: CASSTQGGGYEQYF. CDR3 bases: TGCGCCAGCAGCACCCAGGGTGGTGGTTACGAGCAGTACTTC.

This clonotype showed up just a few times. This sequence joins TRBV7-2 and TRBJ2-5; 14 bases are a match to TRBD2. The CDR3 is 20 amino acids. Trimming took 3 bases from V and 4 from J; bases not matched to a gene: 16. Germline V CDR1 and CDR2: SGHTA, FQGNSA. DNA of the CDR3: TGTGCCAGCAGCTTTACTTTCGGCGCCAGGACTAGCGGGAGGTCAGAGACCCAGTACTTC. Amino acids: CASSFTFGARTSGRSETQYF.

The chain's CDR3 is CASSFGQGTTNEKLFF. CDR3 nucleotide sequence: TGTGCCAGCAGTTTCGGACAGGGTACAACTAATGAAAAACTGTTTTTT. The chain uses TRBV27 and TRBJ1-4; 8 nucleotides align to TRBD1. CDR3 size: 16 residues. After removal of 3 bases from V and 0 bases from J, the junction contained 3 bases not matched to a gene. Looked up from germline, CDR1 is MNHEY and CDR2 is SMNVEV (reference sequence). Looking up the rest from reference TRBV27 and TRBJ1-4 gives the full variable domain: EAQVTQNPRYLITVTGKKLTVTCSQNMNHEYMSWYRQDPGLGLRQIYYSMNVEVTDKGDVPEGYKVSRKEKRNFPLILESPSPNQTSLYFCASSFGQGTTNEKLFFGSGTQLSVL.

This sequence joins TRBV28 and TRBJ2-7; maybe TRBD1 (6 bases). Trimming took 5 bases from V and 1 from J, leaving 15 bases between them. There are 15 residues in the CDR3. Germline loops: CDR1 MDHEN, CDR2 SYDVKM. The chain's CDR3 is CASSPPRTESYEQYF. The CDR3, as DNA: TGTGCCAGCAGTCCCCCCCGGACAGAGTCCTACGAGCAGTACTTC.

This clonotype was recorded a few times. The chain is built from TRBV14 and TRBJ1-1, with no clear D. The CDR3 loop spans 12 amino acids. Trimming removed 6 bases from V and 12 bases from J, with 17 bases in between. Germline V gene lookup returns CDR1 SGHDN and CDR2 FVKESK. The CDR3 loop reads CASRAMGRRTFF. The CDR3 region has the DNA TGTGCCAGCAGGGCCATGGGCCGCCGGACTTTCTTT.